This record concerns one TCR beta chain sequence. Germline-derived CDR1 and CDR2 are MNHEY and SMNVEV (reference sequence). The J segment lost 4 bases and the V segment lost 4 bases, leaving 9 bases of the junction unmatched. This CDR3 is built from 15 residues. This sample stems from a study of neurological immune-mediated disorders. TCRdb re-derived calls from the 5' RACE reads in MiXCR, one entry per CDR3 protein. The sample shows just under 40,000 distinct CDR3 sequences, 7% to 8.5% of them seen only once. The sequencing input was CD4+ T cells from blood. V and J are TRBV27 and TRBJ2-7, with 8 bases fitting TRBD2. The sequence was collected from a man in his forties or fifties in good health. In DNA, the CDR3 is TGTGCCAGCAGTTATGGTAGCGGGATGCTGTACGAGCAGTACTTC. Protein: CASSYGSGMLYEQYF.